The 3 T cell receptor beta chains listed next were all sequenced from one sample in a study of shared clonotypes between healthy human individuals. Sequencing was performed with immunoSEQ multiplex PCR; in TCRdb, only in-frame clones are kept and a portion is missing. The sample yields 1,100,000 or so clones, approximately 80% seen once. The sample consisted of memory CD4+ T cells from PBMCs. The subset: CD45RA-negative fraction. Every receptor here comes from a man aged 18 to 30 in good health. Some clones in this sample may be carry-over from other donors' samples.

The chain uses TRBV18 and TRBJ1-1; 8 positions agree with TRBD1. CDR3 length: 14 residues. The V gene end was trimmed by 2 bases and the J gene end by 6 bases; junction bases not matched to a gene: 5. Germline CDR1 and CDR2: KGHSH and LQKENI. The CDR3 here is CASSPATGGAEAFF. CDR3 DNA: TGTGCCAGCTCACCAGCAACAGGGGGTGCTGAAGCTTTCTTT.

This chain uses TRBV27 with TRBJ1-2, with a weak D call TRBD1 (6 bases). The CDR3 is 13 amino acids. Per germline, CDR1 MNHEY and CDR2 SMNVEV (reference sequence). V lost 3 bases and J 7 bases, leaving 12 bases between the germline ends. CDR3 bases: TGTGCCAGCAGTTTCCGAGAGGGGGGTGGCTACACCTTC. Protein sequence: CASSFREGGGYTF.

The CDR3 reads CASSLFGAPGYGYTF. Written as DNA, the CDR3 is TGTGCCAGCAGTTTATTCGGCGCTCCTGGATATGGCTACACCTTC. The chain carries TRBV27 and TRBJ1-2; no firm D call. V was trimmed by 1 base and J by 5 bases, leaving 14 bases between them. The length of the CDR3 is 15 residues. From germline, CDR1 is MNHEY and CDR2 SMNVEV (reference sequence).